This T cell receptor beta chain derives from a study of T cells after posttransplantation cyclophosphamide. Some clones are missing from TCRdb's copy, which holds only in-frame ones; the method was immunoSEQ multiplex PCR. The sample shows tens of thousands of clones, no singletons; the ten largest hold about 2.5%. This clone appeared many times. The antigen remains undetermined. General study results and limits: Tissue-infiltrating T cells from skin or gut overlapped little with blood T cells. After PTCy, TRB diversity resembled that of CNI/methotrexate controls.

Sequences were obtained from PBMCs. The sequence came from a man in his fifties in good health, CMV-negative, and a related stem cell transplant donor.

CDR3 bases: TGTGCCAGCAGCCTCTCCCCCGGAAACACCATATATTTT. Its translation is CASSLSPGNTIYF. The V call is TRBV9, the J call TRBJ1-3; D gene unclear. Germline CDR1 reads SGDLS; CDR2 reads YYNGEE. V lost 4 bases and J lost 4, with 9 bases in between. CDR3 length equals 13 residues. Complete variable domain (other parts from reference TRBV9 and TRBJ1-3): DSGVTQTPKHLITATGQRVTLRCSPRSGDLSVYWYQQSLDQGLQFLIQYYNGEERAKGNILERFSAQQFPDLHSELNLSSLELGDSALYFCASSLSPGNTIYFGEGSWLTVV.